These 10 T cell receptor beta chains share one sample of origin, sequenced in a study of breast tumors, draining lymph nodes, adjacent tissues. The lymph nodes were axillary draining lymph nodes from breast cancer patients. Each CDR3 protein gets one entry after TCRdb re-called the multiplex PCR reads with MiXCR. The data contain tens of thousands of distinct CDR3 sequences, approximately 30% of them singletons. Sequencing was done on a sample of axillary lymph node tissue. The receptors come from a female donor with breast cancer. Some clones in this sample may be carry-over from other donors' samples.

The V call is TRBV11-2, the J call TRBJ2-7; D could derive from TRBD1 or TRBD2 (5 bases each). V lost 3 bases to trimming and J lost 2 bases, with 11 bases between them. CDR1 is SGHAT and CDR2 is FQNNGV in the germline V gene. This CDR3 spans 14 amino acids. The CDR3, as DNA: TGTGCCAGCAGCTTTGGGGGTAGAACCTACGAGCAGTACTTC. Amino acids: CASSFGGRTYEQYF. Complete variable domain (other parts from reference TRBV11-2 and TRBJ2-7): EAGVAQSPRYKIIEKRQSVAFWCNPISGHATLYWYQQILGQGPKLLIQFQNNGVVDDSQLPKDRFSAERLKGVDSTLKIQPAKLEDSAVYLCASSFGGRTYEQYFGPGTRLTVT.

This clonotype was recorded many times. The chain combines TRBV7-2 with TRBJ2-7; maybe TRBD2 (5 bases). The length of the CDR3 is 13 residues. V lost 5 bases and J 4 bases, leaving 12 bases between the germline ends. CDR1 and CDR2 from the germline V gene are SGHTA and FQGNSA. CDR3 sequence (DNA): TGTGCCAGCAGCCTACCGGGGTGGTACGAGCAGTACTTC. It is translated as CASSLPGWYEQYF.

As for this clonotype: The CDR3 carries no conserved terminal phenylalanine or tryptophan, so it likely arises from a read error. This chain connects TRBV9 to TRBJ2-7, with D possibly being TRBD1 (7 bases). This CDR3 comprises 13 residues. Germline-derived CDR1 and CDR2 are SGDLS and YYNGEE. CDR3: CAGSGGTVHEQYL. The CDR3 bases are TGTGCCGGCAGCGGCGGGACAGTCCACGAGCAGTACCTC.

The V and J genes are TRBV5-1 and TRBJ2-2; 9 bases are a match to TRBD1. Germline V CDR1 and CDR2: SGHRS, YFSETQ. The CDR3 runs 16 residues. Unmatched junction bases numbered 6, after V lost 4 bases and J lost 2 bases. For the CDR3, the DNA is TGCGCCAGCAGCCCTGGGGACAGGGAAAACACCGGGGAGCTGTTTTTT. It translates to CASSPGDRENTGELFF.

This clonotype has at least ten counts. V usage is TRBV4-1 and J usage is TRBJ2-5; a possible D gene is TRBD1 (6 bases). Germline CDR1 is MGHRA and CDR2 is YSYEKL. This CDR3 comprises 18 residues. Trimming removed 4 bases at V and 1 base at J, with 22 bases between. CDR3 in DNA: TGCGCCAGCAGCCCCCACCGGACAGCGCAGCCCATCCAAGAGACCCAGTACTTC. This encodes CASSPHRTAQPIQETQYF.

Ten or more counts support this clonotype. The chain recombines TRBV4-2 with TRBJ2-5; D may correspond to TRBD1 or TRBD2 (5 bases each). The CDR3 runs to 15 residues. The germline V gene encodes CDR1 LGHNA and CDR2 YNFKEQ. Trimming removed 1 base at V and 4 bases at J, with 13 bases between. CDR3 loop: CASSQAAERGETQYF. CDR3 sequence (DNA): TGTGCCAGCAGCCAAGCAGCGGAGAGGGGAGAGACCCAGTACTTC.

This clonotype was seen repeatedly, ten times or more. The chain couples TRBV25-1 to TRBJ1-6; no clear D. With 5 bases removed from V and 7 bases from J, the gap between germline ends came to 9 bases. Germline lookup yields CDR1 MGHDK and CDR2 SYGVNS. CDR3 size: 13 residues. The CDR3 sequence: CASSRQQNSPLHF. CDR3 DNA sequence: TGTGCCAGCAGTAGGCAGCAAAATTCACCCCTCCACTTT.

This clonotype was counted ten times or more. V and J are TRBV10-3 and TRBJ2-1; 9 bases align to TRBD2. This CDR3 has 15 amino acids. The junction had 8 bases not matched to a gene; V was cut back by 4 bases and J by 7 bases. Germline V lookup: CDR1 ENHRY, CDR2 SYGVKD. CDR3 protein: CAISGTILAGNEQFF. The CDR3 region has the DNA TGTGCCATCAGTGGCACTATCCTAGCGGGGAATGAGCAGTTCTTC.

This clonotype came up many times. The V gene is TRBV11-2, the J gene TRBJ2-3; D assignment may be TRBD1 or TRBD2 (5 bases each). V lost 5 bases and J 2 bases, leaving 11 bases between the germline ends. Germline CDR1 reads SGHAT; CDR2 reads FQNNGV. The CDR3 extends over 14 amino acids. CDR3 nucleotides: TGTGCCAGCAGCCTGGGACCTAACACAGATACGCAGTATTTT. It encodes CASSLGPNTDTQYF.

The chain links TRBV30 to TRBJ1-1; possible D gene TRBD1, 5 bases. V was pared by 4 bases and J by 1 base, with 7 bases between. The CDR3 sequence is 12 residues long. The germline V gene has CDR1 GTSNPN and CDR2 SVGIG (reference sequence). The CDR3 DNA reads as TGTGCCTGGATTCAGGGGAACACTGAAGCTTTCTTT. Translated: CAWIQGNTEAFF.